The present T cell receptor beta chain was sequenced within a study of blood T cell repertoires in COVID-19. Study overall: Samples of COVID-19 (acute and convalescent) were obtained from the United States, Italy and Spain.

Notes on this clone: The sample contains more than one DNA sequence encoding this CDR3.

Trimming at V came to 0 bases and at J to 1 base, leaving 3 bases not matched to a gene. CDR1 and CDR2 from the germline V gene are SGHRS and YFSETQ. CDR3 length equals 15 residues. The assay was immunoSEQ multiplex PCR, and TCRdb's table has in-frame clones only and misses some. This sample has around 100,000 clones, with roughly 87% found just once. The sequence derives from a human donor in a cohort sampled during active COVID-19. V gene TRBV5-1 combines with J gene TRBJ2-7; 8 bases align to TRBD2. The sequenced material came from peripheral blood. CDR3 nucleotides: TGCGCCAGCAGCTTGGTGGGCGGGAGGTCCTACGAGCAGTACTTC. Amino acid sequence: CASSLVGGRSYEQYF.